This T cell receptor (beta chain) derives from a study of spatial heterogeneity in lung cancer. Points from the study as a whole: Counts of expanded intratumoral alpha and beta TCRs tracked tumor mutation counts. Counts of ubiquitous and regional expanded TCRs tracked ubiquitous and regional nonsynonymous mutations, respectively.

This clonotype was seen many times. The antigen is unknown. Trimming removed 3 bases from V and 3 bases from J, with 15 bases in between. The CDR3 sequence is 16 residues long. TCRdb used MiXCR to reprocess the 5' RACE reads, holding one entry per CDR3 protein. Of around 100,000 distinct CDR3 sequences listed, about 4.6% are singletons. Time point specified: sample taken at primary tumor resection. Frozen PBMC, nontumor lung or tumor provided whole RNA, which was sequenced unsorted. Material: lung tumor tissue, obtained at surgery. The rearrangement uses TRBV12-3 or TRBV12-4 and TRBJ2-1; no clear D gene. This TCR derives from a male donor with early-stage non-small cell lung cancer. The CDR3 DNA is TGTGCCAGCAGTTTCCCCCGGCACATAATCTACAATGAGCAGTTCTTC. Translation gives CASSFPRHIIYNEQFF.